This T cell receptor (beta chain) was identified during a study of blood T cell repertoires in COVID-19. The CDR3 is 13 residues long. In germline, CDR1 is GTSNPN, CDR2 SVGIG (reference sequence). V was cut by 0 bases and J by 5 bases, with 10 bases left in between. This clone was counted once. The method was immunoSEQ multiplex PCR; TCRdb's version includes in-frame clones alone and lacks a portion of them. The data show 70,000 to 90,000 clones, around 80% seen once. Sample: peripheral blood. The chain combines TRBV30 with TRBJ1-1; no reliable D call. The receptor's source is an older woman with acute or convalescent COVID-19. The CDR3 loop reads CAWSVAVWTEAFF. The CDR3 DNA follows: TGTGCCTGGAGTGTGGCCGTCTGGACTGAAGCTTTCTTT.